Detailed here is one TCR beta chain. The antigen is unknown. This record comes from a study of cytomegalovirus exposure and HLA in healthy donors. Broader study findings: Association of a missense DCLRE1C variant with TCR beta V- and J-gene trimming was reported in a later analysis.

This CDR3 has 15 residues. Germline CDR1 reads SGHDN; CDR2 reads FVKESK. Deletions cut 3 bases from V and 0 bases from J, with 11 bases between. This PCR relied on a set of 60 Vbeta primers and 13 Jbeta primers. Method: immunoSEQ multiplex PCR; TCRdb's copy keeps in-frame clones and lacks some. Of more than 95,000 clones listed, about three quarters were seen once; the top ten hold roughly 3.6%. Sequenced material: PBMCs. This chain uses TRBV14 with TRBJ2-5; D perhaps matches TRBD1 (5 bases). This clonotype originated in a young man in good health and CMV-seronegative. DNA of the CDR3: TGTGCCAGCAGCCACCGGACAAAGTACCAAGAGACCCAGTACTTC. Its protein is CASSHRTKYQETQYF.